This entry is about one T cell receptor beta chain. Its specificity is unknown. The CDR3 runs 18 residues. The germline gives CDR1 SQVTM, CDR2 ANQGSEA. 5' RACE with UMI labels generated the TRB cDNA libraries. TCRdb reprocessed the 5' RACE reads, keeping one entry per CDR3 protein, no DNA. Its table lists 130,000 or so distinct CDR3 sequences. The sample comes from a study of CXCR3-negative and CXCR3-positive naive CD8 T cells. Overall study findings and caveats: Both naive subsets showed comparably high diversity, and memory CD8+ cells showed much lower diversity. Compared with CXCR3-negative naive cells, CXCR3-positive naive cells showed more hydrophobic TRB CDR3s. TCR strength was inferred from TRB CDR3 properties, while surface CD5 was comparable between naive subsets.

The TCR comes from a human donor in good health. Some clones in this sample may be carry-over from other donors' samples. V gene TRBV29-1 combines with J gene TRBJ2-3; TCRdb's D call of TRBD1 is untestable without DNA. The sample comprised naive CXCR3- CD8+ T cells from blood. The sample's subset: CD45RO-CCR7+CD27+CD95- naive CD8+ T cells lacking CXCR3 (TNR3-). The CDR3 here is CSALTGAYRGRSTDTQYF.